This T cell receptor beta chain was sequenced during a study of T cell responses to AZD1222 COVID-19 vaccine. Study results and limitations: It was only a handful of AZD1222 recipients who were seropositive at baseline. Following two doses of AZD1222, Spike-specific TCR breadth and depth rose.

This clone came up once. The antigen remains unidentified. Produced via immunoSEQ multiplex PCR; TCRdb's table is partial and in-frame only. The sample lists tens of thousands of clones, approximately 85% occurring once. The V gene lost 5 bases and the J gene lost 0 bases, with 7 bases spanning the gap. Germline CDR1 and CDR2: KGHSH and LQKENI. This CDR3 region has 13 residues. The rearrangement joins TRBV18 to TRBJ2-5; D is uncertain. Sequenced here: peripheral blood, sampled on day 0 of MenACWY control vaccination. The sequence came from an adult in good health. CDR3 residues: CASSNGYQETQYF. As DNA, the CDR3 is TGTGCCAGCTCAAACGGGTACCAAGAGACCCAGTACTTC.